The clone carrying this T cell receptor beta chain was counted many times. Its specificity is not known. This sample stems from a study of T cells in Graves' hyperthyroidism and ophthalmopathy. Study-level background: Peripheral blood specimens were obtained at initial diagnosis, prior to any treatment.

Study-wide points: The model forecast ophthalmopathy, anticipating it by a median around 6.5 months before onset.

There were TCR beta CDR3 regions amplified from RNA transcripts. The TCR CDR3 was amplified in a first-round RT-PCR using the HTBI primer set. Each CDR3 protein gets one entry after TCRdb re-called the multiplex PCR reads with MiXCR. The data show around 600,000 distinct CDR3 sequences, more than 12% seen once. Diagnoses used clinical symptoms, serum thyroxine and TRAb, thyroid ultrasound and orbital computed tomography. PBMCs were obtained from about 10 ml fresh peripheral blood. This TCR came from a woman in her forties or fifties with Graves' ophthalmopathy. Sequenced input: blood.

CDR3 coding DNA: TGCGCCAGCAGCACAGGACTAGCAGGAGGGCCGGGAGATACGCAGTATTTT. As protein: CASSTGLAGGPGDTQYF. The chain recombines TRBV5-1 with TRBJ2-3; TRBD2 agrees at 8 bases. Germline V gene lookup returns CDR1 SGHRS and CDR2 YFSETQ. The CDR3 loop spans 17 amino acids. The ends lost 4 bases at V and 5 bases at J; junction bases unmatched: 15.